The rows below give T cell receptor beta chains drawn from one sample of a study of PD-L1 blockade in urothelial cancer. Profiling relied on immunoSEQ multiplex PCR, and the TCRdb table lists in-frame clones only, not all of them. The repertoire holds about 50,000 clones, with roughly four fifths as singletons. The material was PBMCs, obtained around atezolizumab (anti-PD-L1) treatment. All receptors derive from a man aged 65 to 79 with urothelial cancer. The CDR3 runs from the conserved cysteine through the conserved F or W. The order of the fields is D gene, J gene, clone size, V gene, CDR3 DNA, CDR3 protein. D genes are given only for firm matches. Clone sizes are given selectively: once, few, many, or a class where the clone is expanded.

D: TRBD2
J: TRBJ2-7
size: NA
V: TRBV19
DNA: TGTGCCAGTATGGGACTAGGAATGTACGAGCAGTACTTC
CDR3: CASMGLGMYEQYF

D: NA
J: TRBJ1-1
size: few
V: TRBV4-1
DNA: TGCGCCAGCAGCCCGCGGCAGAACACTGAAGCTTTCTTT
CDR3: CASSPRQNTEAFF

D: TRBD1
J: TRBJ1-5
size: NA
V: TRBV18
DNA: TGTGCCAGCTCACCTTCAACTTCGACAGGGGGCCAGCCCCAGCATTTT
CDR3: CASSPSTSTGGQPQHF

D: TRBD2
J: TRBJ2-1
size: NA
V: TRBV27
DNA: TGTGCCAGCAGTTTAATAGGGACTAGCGCTTACAATGAGCAGTTCTTC
CDR3: CASSLIGTSAYNEQFF

D: NA
J: TRBJ1-5
size: NA
V: TRBV4-3
DNA: TGCGCCAGCAGCAGCCAGGTTTCCACCAGCAATCAGCCCCAGCATTTT
CDR3: CASSSQVSTSNQPQHF

D: NA
J: TRBJ2-1
size: once
V: TRBV2
DNA: TGTGCCAGCAGTGCCTTCAATGAGCAGTTCTTC
CDR3: CASSAFNEQFF

D: NA
J: TRBJ2-2
size: few
V: TRBV7-2
DNA: TGTGCCAGCAGCCTCCAAGCGACGGGTACCGGGGAGCTGTTTTTT
CDR3: CASSLQATGTGELFF

D: NA
J: TRBJ2-2
size: NA
V: TRBV27
DNA: TGTGCCAGCACCGAAGTGGGAGGGGGCGGGGAGCTGTTTTTT
CDR3: CASTEVGGGGELFF

D: TRBD1
J: TRBJ2-4
size: NA
V: TRBV5-1
DNA: TGCGCCAGCAGCTTGGCTCTGACAGGGGACATTCAGTACTTC
CDR3: CASSLALTGDIQYF

D: NA
J: TRBJ1-2
size: NA
V: TRBV5-4
DNA: TGTGCCAGCAGCTTGGATCTTGGGGGGGATTATGGCTACACCTTC
CDR3: CASSLDLGGDYGYTF

D: NA
J: TRBJ2-1
size: NA
V: TRBV7-8
DNA: TGTGCCAGCAGCTCTCACGTCGGGACTGTCAATGAGCAGTTCTTC
CDR3: CASSSHVGTVNEQFF

D: TRBD1
J: TRBJ1-2
size: NA
V: TRBV29-1
DNA: TGCAGCACCAACAGGGGGCAGGGTGGCTACACCTTC
CDR3: CSTNRGQGGYTF

D: NA
J: TRBJ2-7
size: NA
V: TRBV7-3
DNA: TGTGCCAGCAGCCTGCAGGGAGGAGGCTACGAGCAGTACTTC
CDR3: CASSLQGGGYEQYF

D: TRBD1
J: TRBJ1-2
size: NA
V: TRBV7-3
DNA: TGTGCCAGCAGCGTAACAGGGGGCGGGTATGGCTACACCTTC
CDR3: CASSVTGGGYGYTF

D: NA
J: TRBJ1-1
size: NA
V: TRBV9
DNA: TGTGCCAGCAGCGTGAGGGAAATGAACACTGAAGCTTTCTTT
CDR3: CASSVREMNTEAFF

D: TRBD2
J: TRBJ2-5
size: NA
V: TRBV2
DNA: TGTGCCAGCAGCGCACTAGCGGGAGGTGTGGAGACCCAGTACTTC
CDR3: CASSALAGGVETQYF

D: NA
J: TRBJ1-4
size: NA
V: TRBV7-6
DNA: TGTGCCAGCAGCTTAGTTGTGGTGGGCAGTCCTACAACTAATGAAAAACTGTTTTTT
CDR3: CASSLVVVGSPTTNEKLFF

D: TRBD1
J: TRBJ2-2
size: NA
V: TRBV28
DNA: TGTGCCAGCAGTTTCGGAGACAGGGACACCGGGGAGCTGTTTTTT
CDR3: CASSFGDRDTGELFF

D: NA
J: TRBJ2-2
size: NA
V: TRBV28
DNA: TGTGCCAGCAGTATGACCACCACGGGCACCGGGGAGCTGTTTTTT
CDR3: CASSMTTTGTGELFF

D: TRBD1
J: TRBJ2-2
size: NA
V: TRBV5-1
DNA: TGCGCCAGCAGCACAAAGGACAGGGGGATTGCCGGGGAGCTGTTTTTT
CDR3: CASSTKDRGIAGELFF

D: TRBD1
J: TRBJ2-3
size: NA
V: TRBV7-9
DNA: TGTGCCAGCAGCTTGGACAGGGGGGCAGATACGCAGTATTTT
CDR3: CASSLDRGADTQYF

D: NA
J: TRBJ2-5
size: once
V: TRBV5-1
DNA: TGCGCCAGCAGCTTGGGGGGAGGAGGGACCCAGTACTTC
CDR3: CASSLGGGGTQYF

D: TRBD1
J: TRBJ2-5
size: few
V: TRBV4-3
DNA: TGCGCCAGCAGCCAACTTTCAGGGGGAGAGACCCAGTACTTC
CDR3: CASSQLSGGETQYF

D: NA
J: TRBJ1-4
size: NA
V: TRBV2
DNA: TGTGCCAGCAGCGGGACAACCAGGGCTGCAAAACTGTTTTTT
CDR3: CASSGTTRAAKLFF

D: TRBD1
J: TRBJ1-2
size: once
V: TRBV27
DNA: TGTGCCAGCAGTTTAAGGCAGGGGGTCTATGGCTACACCTTC
CDR3: CASSLRQGVYGYTF

D: TRBD2
J: TRBJ2-7
size: few
V: TRBV19
DNA: TGTGCCAGTAGTATAGCCGGATTTGGGGGGAGGGCCCGCGAGCAGTACTTC
CDR3: CASSIAGFGGRAREQYF

D: NA
J: TRBJ1-4
size: NA
V: TRBV30
DNA: TGTGCCTGGAGCCCAGGGGTTGGTGAAAAACTGTTTTTT
CDR3: CAWSPGVGEKLFF

D: NA
J: TRBJ1-1
size: NA
V: TRBV28
DNA: TGTGCCAGCCTCCCAGCAGGGTCGAACACTGAAGCTTTCTTT
CDR3: CASLPAGSNTEAFF

D: NA
J: TRBJ2-2
size: NA
V: TRBV5-1
DNA: TGCGCCAGCAGCCCCAATCCAGGCAGGCTTGACGGGGAGCTGTTTTTT
CDR3: CASSPNPGRLDGELFF

D: NA
J: TRBJ2-3
size: NA
V: TRBV7-9
DNA: TGTGCCAGCAGCCAGTCCGGGATCGAGGGAGATACGCAGTATTTT
CDR3: CASSQSGIEGDTQYF

D: TRBD1
J: TRBJ2-7
size: NA
V: TRBV10-3
DNA: TGTGCCATCAGCCCGGGACAGGGAAACTACGAGCAGTACTTC
CDR3: CAISPGQGNYEQYF

D: TRBD2
J: TRBJ2-7
size: NA
V: TRBV4-1
DNA: TGCGCCAGCAGCCGCATTGCCCTAGCGGGGGGAAAACGAGTCGGGGACGAGCAGTACTTC
CDR3: CASSRIALAGGKRVGDEQYF

D: TRBD1
J: TRBJ1-1
size: NA
V: TRBV7-9
DNA: TGTGCCAGCAGCCCCCGACAGGGCTACACTGAAGCTTTCTTT
CDR3: CASSPRQGYTEAFF

D: NA
J: TRBJ1-1
size: few
V: TRBV6-5
DNA: TGTGCCAGCAAGATGACACCCAACACTGAAGCTTTCTTT
CDR3: CASKMTPNTEAFF

D: TRBD1
J: TRBJ1-2
size: many
V: TRBV27
DNA: TGTGCCAGCAGTTCTACGGGACAGTTCTATGGCTACACCTTC
CDR3: CASSSTGQFYGYTF

D: NA
J: TRBJ1-5
size: many
V: TRBV5-6
DNA: TGTGCCAGCAGCTTGTGGGACAAAGCCAATCAGCCCCAGCATTTT
CDR3: CASSLWDKANQPQHF

D: NA
J: TRBJ1-1
size: NA
V: TRBV4-3
DNA: TGCGCCAGCAGCCAAGATCCCCTCCGGGGGGAGAACACTGAAGCTTTCTTT
CDR3: CASSQDPLRGENTEAFF

D: NA
J: TRBJ2-5
size: once
V: TRBV18
DNA: TGTGCCAGCTCACGCGGGACGGCGGGAGAGACCCAGTACTTC
CDR3: CASSRGTAGETQYF

D: TRBD2
J: TRBJ2-5
size: NA
V: TRBV7-3
DNA: TGTGCCAGCAGCCGAGACCCTAGCGGGGGTAGGGAGACCCAGTACTTC
CDR3: CASSRDPSGGRETQYF

D: NA
J: TRBJ2-5
size: NA
V: TRBV27
DNA: TGTGCCAGCAGTCGTGTCTCGTGGACAGATAAAGAGACCCAGTACTTC
CDR3: CASSRVSWTDKETQYF

D: TRBD1
J: TRBJ1-2
size: NA
V: TRBV6-5
DNA: TGTGCCAGCAGGTCAACAGGGGTCGGCTACACCTTC
CDR3: CASRSTGVGYTF

D: NA
J: TRBJ1-3
size: NA
V: TRBV5-4
DNA: TGTGCCAGCAGCCAAGTCGGTGATTCTGGAAACACCATATATTTT
CDR3: CASSQVGDSGNTIYF

D: NA
J: TRBJ2-2
size: NA
V: TRBV12-2
DNA: TGTGCAAGTCGCTTGGGTCACATTCGTGGCAGCGAAGCGAACACCGGGGAGCTGTTTTTT
CDR3: CASRLGHIRGSEANTGELFF

D: TRBD2
J: TRBJ2-7
size: NA
V: TRBV27
DNA: TGTGCCAGCAGTTTAGCGGGGGGCCCGGTCGAGCAGTACTTC
CDR3: CASSLAGGPVEQYF

D: NA
J: TRBJ1-6
size: NA
V: TRBV14
DNA: TGTGCCAGCAGCCAGGAGAAGCACAGGAATTCACCCCTCCACTTT
CDR3: CASSQEKHRNSPLHF

D: TRBD1
J: TRBJ2-1
size: NA
V: TRBV29-1
DNA: TGCAGCGTTGCGTGGGGGACAGTTCCCTACAATGAGCAGTTCTTC
CDR3: CSVAWGTVPYNEQFF

D: NA
J: TRBJ2-2
size: NA
V: TRBV7-2
DNA: TGTGCCAGCAGCTCCAGGGTCCTTAACACCGGGGAGCTGTTTTTT
CDR3: CASSSRVLNTGELFF

D: NA
J: TRBJ2-7
size: few
V: TRBV6-5
DNA: TGTGCCAGCAGTTACTCAGAGACTAGGTCCTACGAGCAGTACTTC
CDR3: CASSYSETRSYEQYF

D: NA
J: TRBJ2-1
size: NA
V: TRBV20-1
DNA: TGCAGTGCTAGTTTAGATCGTCTGCAGTTCTTC
CDR3: CSASLDRLQFF

D: NA
J: TRBJ2-3
size: NA
V: TRBV7-2
DNA: TGTGCCAGCAGCCCTAGGTCGGCGGTCAACGCAGATACGCAGTATTTT
CDR3: CASSPRSAVNADTQYF

D: NA
J: TRBJ2-6
size: NA
V: TRBV5-1
DNA: TGCGCCAGCAGGTACAGCAATGGGGCCAACGTCCTGACTTTC
CDR3: CASRYSNGANVLTF

D: TRBD1
J: TRBJ1-2
size: NA
V: TRBV5-6
DNA: TGTGCCAGCAGCTTGTTAGTTGGGCAGGGGGCGATTGGCTACACCTTC
CDR3: CASSLLVGQGAIGYTF

D: TRBD2
J: TRBJ2-7
size: NA
V: TRBV6-1
DNA: TGTGCCAGCAGTGCTAGCGGACTATACGAGCAGTACTTC
CDR3: CASSASGLYEQYF

D: TRBD1
J: TRBJ1-2
size: NA
V: TRBV19
DNA: TGTGCCAGTAGTCCACAGGGGAACTATGGCTACACCTTC
CDR3: CASSPQGNYGYTF

D: NA
J: TRBJ2-5
size: NA
V: TRBV7-9
DNA: TGTGCCAGCAGCTTTTGGACAGACCAAGAGACCCAGTACTTC
CDR3: CASSFWTDQETQYF

D: NA
J: TRBJ1-1
size: few
V: TRBV10-3
DNA: TGTGCCATCAAAACCTTGGACAGCAAGAACACTGAAGCTTTCTTT
CDR3: CAIKTLDSKNTEAFF

D: TRBD1
J: TRBJ1-2
size: NA
V: TRBV2
DNA: TGTGCCAGCAGTGAAGGATGGGGACAGGGATATGGCTACACCTTC
CDR3: CASSEGWGQGYGYTF